This T cell receptor (beta chain) emerged from a study of cytomegalovirus exposure and HLA in healthy donors. This clone was seen just once. PCR involved 60 Vbeta and 13 Jbeta primers. Assay used: immunoSEQ multiplex PCR; TCRdb lists only in-frame clones, some missing. The sample yields around 300,000 clones, 72% seen once. Germline-derived CDR1 and CDR2 are SGHRS and YFSETQ. V trimming: 4 bases; J trimming: 3 bases; junction bases outside the gene matches: 6. The CDR3 extends over 14 amino acids. Source material: PBMCs. The chain links TRBV5-1 to TRBJ2-7; 8 positions agree with TRBD2. This receptor was obtained from a female donor in good health and CMV-seronegative. The DNA for the CDR3 is TGCGCCAGCAGCGGACCCGGGACTAGCTACGAGCAGTACTTC. Translated: CASSGPGTSYEQYF.